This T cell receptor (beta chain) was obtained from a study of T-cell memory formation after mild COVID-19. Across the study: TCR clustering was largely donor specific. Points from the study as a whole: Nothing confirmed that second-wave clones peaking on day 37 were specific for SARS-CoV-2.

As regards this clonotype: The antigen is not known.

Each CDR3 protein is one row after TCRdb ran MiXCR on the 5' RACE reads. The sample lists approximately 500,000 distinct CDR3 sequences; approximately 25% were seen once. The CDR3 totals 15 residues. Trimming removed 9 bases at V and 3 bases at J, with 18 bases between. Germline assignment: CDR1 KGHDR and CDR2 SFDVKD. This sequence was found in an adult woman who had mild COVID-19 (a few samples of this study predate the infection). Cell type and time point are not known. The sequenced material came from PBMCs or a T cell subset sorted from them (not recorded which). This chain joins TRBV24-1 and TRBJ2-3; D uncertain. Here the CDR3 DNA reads TGTGCCACCGCAAGATCGGGCAGACCGACAGATACGCAGTATTTT. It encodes CATARSGRPTDTQYF.